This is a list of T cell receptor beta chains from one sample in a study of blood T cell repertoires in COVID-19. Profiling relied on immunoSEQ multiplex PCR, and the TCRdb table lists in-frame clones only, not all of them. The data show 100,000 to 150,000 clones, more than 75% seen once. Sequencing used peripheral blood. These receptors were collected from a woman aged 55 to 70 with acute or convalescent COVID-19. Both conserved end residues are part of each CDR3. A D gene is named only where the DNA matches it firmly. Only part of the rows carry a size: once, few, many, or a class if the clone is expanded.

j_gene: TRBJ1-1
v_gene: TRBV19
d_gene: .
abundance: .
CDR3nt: TGTGCCAGTAGTGCCTTCGGTGGGAGGGGCACTGAAGCTTTCTTT
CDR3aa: CASSAFGGRGTEAFF

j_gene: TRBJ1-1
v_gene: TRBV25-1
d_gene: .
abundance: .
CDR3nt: TGTGCCAGCAGACCAGGCCTCGGCATCACTGAAGCTTTCTTT
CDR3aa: CASRPGLGITEAFF

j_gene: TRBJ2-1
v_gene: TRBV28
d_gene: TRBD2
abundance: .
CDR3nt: TGTGCCAGCAGTTCGTCCGGGACTAGCGGTTACAATGAGCAGTTCTTC
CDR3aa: CASSSSGTSGYNEQFF

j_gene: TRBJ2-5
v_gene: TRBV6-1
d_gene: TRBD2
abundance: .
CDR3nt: TGTGCCAGCACCTATGGCGGGAGGTCTGAGACCCAGTACTTC
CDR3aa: CASTYGGRSETQYF

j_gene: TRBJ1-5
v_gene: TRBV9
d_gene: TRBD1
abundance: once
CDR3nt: TGTGCCAGCAGTGAACAGGGGTATAGCAATCAGCCCCAGCATTTT
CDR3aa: CASSEQGYSNQPQHF

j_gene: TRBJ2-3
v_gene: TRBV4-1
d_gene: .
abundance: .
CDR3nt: TGCGCCAGCAGCCAAACTGGTAACGGTCTCACAGATACGCAGTATTTT
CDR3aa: CASSQTGNGLTDTQYF

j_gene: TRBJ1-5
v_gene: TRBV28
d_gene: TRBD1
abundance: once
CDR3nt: TGTGCCATGGGGACAGTCGATCAGCCCCAGCATTTT
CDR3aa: CAMGTVDQPQHF

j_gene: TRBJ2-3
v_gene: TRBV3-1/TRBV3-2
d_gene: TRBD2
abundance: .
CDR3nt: TGTGCCAGCAGGACTAGCGGGAGTTCAGATACGCAGTATTTT
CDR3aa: CASRTSGSSDTQYF

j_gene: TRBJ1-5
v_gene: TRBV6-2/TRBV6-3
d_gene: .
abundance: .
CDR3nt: TGTGCCAGCAGTTACTCCATCCAGGGATCGAACAATCAGCCCCAGCATTTT
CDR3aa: CASSYSIQGSNNQPQHF

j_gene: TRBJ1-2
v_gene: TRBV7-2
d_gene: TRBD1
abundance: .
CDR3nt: TGTGCCAGCAGCTCAGACAGGGTCTATGGCTACACCTTC
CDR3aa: CASSSDRVYGYTF

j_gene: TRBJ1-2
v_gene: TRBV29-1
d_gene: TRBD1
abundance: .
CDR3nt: TGCAGCGGTCAGGGGGCTCCCAATGGCTACACCTTC
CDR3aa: CSGQGAPNGYTF

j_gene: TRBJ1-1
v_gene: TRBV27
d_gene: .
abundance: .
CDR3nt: TGTGCCAGCAGCTTTAGTGATGGTGAAGCTTTCTTT
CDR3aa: CASSFSDGEAFF

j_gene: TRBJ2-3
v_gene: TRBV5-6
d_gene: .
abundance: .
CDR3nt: TGTGCCAGCAGCCAGGGGGGACTAGTGGCAGATACGCAGTATTTT
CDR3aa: CASSQGGLVADTQYF